The 20 T cell receptor beta chains below were found in one sample sequenced in a study of CD8+ T cells in alopecia areata. Extracted RNA was reverse transcribed into cDNA, the sequencing template. Produced via immunoSEQ multiplex PCR; TCRdb's table is partial and in-frame only. The sample has roughly 210,000 clones, around two fifths seen once. Treatment noted: oral pan-JAK inhibitor, 5-10 mg twice daily. The sample here was CD4+ T cells sorted from blood, taken around week 36, from a patient treated with tofacitinib. Source of these receptors: a human donor with alopecia areata.

The chain employs TRBV6-6 and TRBJ1-5; 8 nucleotides agree with TRBD1. CDR1 is MNHNY and CDR2 is SVGAGI in the germline V gene (reference sequence). J lost 4 bases, V lost 7 bases, and 6 bases had no gene match. This CDR3 region has 14 residues. Here the CDR3 reads CASTARTGNQPQHF. The DNA of the CDR3 is TGTGCCAGCACCGCCCGGACAGGGAATCAGCCCCAGCATTTT.

V gene TRBV19 combines with J gene TRBJ2-5; 9 bases line up with TRBD2. This CDR3 spans 17 amino acids. J was trimmed by 5 bases and V by 3 bases; bases with no gene match: 13. Germline CDR1 is LNHDA and CDR2 is SQIVND (reference sequence). The CDR3 nucleotides are TGTGCCAGTAGTATTGGAGGTGGTAGCGGGAGCTTGGAGACCCAGTACTTC. Protein sequence: CASSIGGGSGSLETQYF.

This clone came up a few times. The V and J genes are TRBV7-2 and TRBJ2-3; D unclear. This CDR3 region has 13 residues. V gave up 0 bases and J gave up 3 bases, with 4 bases separating them. CDR1 is SGHTA and CDR2 is FQGNSA in the germline V gene. The CDR3 region is CASSLALTDTQYF. CDR3 in DNA: TGTGCCAGCAGCTTAGCGCTAACAGATACGCAGTATTTT.

This chain uses TRBV5-4 with TRBJ1-5, with TRBD1 matching 11 bases. The ends lost 4 bases at V and 5 bases at J; junction bases unmatched: 5. Germline V gives CDR1 SGHNT, CDR2 YYREEE (reference sequence). The CDR3 runs 15 residues. CDR3 amino acids: CASSLDRGQDQPQHF. In DNA, the CDR3 is TGTGCCAGCAGCCTGGACAGGGGGCAGGATCAGCCCCAGCATTTT. Based on the CDR3 plus reference TRBV5-4 and TRBJ1-5, the full variable domain is ETGVTQSPTHLIKTRGQQVTLRCSSQSGHNTVSWYQQALGQGPQFIFQYYREEENGRGNFPPRFSGLQFPNYSSELNVNALELDDSALYLCASSLDRGQDQPQHFGDGTRLSIL.

The J gene is TRBJ1-5, the V gene TRBV7-2, with 7 bases that match TRBD1. This CDR3 has 15 residues. V lost 1 base, J lost 2 bases, and 2 bases stayed unmatched. Per germline, CDR1 SGHTA and CDR2 FQGNSA. CDR3 region: CASSLDGQGNQPQHF. The CDR3 DNA follows: TGTGCCAGCAGCTTAGATGGACAGGGCAATCAGCCCCAGCATTTT.

This clone appeared a single time. This chain uses TRBV30 with TRBJ1-2; D remains unclear. Trimming stripped 3 bases from V and 7 bases from J, with 9 bases between. Germline CDR1 reads GTSNPN; CDR2 reads SVGIG (reference sequence). CDR3 length: 11 residues. CDR3 coding DNA: TGTGCCTGGAGCTCGGAGGGTGGCTACACCTTC. It translates to CAWSSEGGYTF.

This clone was counted only a few times. This chain connects TRBV27 to TRBJ1-1; D perhaps matches TRBD1 (5 bases). This CDR3 region has 14 residues. Germline CDR1 reads MNHEY; CDR2 reads SMNVEV (reference sequence). Deletions cut 0 bases from V and 1 base from J, with 6 bases between. The CDR3 here is CASSLSGRNTEAFF. In DNA form, the CDR3 reads TGTGCCAGCAGTTTATCGGGGCGGAACACTGAAGCTTTCTTT.

This clone was seen once. The chain joins TRBV7-8 to TRBJ2-7, with TRBD2 matching 10 bases. Germline lookup yields CDR1 SGHVS and CDR2 FQNEAQ. J gave up 4 bases and V 3 bases, and 9 bases lay outside the gene matches. The CDR3 has 16 residues. CDR3 sequence reads: CASSFLAGVVEYEQYF. CDR3 DNA sequence: TGTGCCAGCAGCTTTCTAGCGGGAGTAGTTGAATACGAGCAGTACTTC.

By proportion, this clone is medium-sized. This sequence joins TRBV28 and TRBJ2-7; 9 bases map to TRBD1. The CDR3 is 14 amino acids. V dropped 3 bases and J dropped 3; count of bases not matched to a gene: 3. Germline CDR1 MDHEN, CDR2 SYDVKM. CDR3 protein: CASSLGQGNYEQYF. DNA for the CDR3: TGTGCCAGCAGTTTGGGACAGGGTAACTACGAGCAGTACTTC.

V and J are TRBV11-1 and TRBJ2-2; TRBD1 aligns across 8 bases. Germline V gene sequence: CDR1 SGHAT, CDR2 FQDESV (reference sequence). V trimming: 5 bases; J trimming: 0 bases; junction bases outside the gene matches: 11. The length of the CDR3 is 18 residues. CDR3 sequence: CASSTGQARTANTGELFF. DNA for the CDR3: TGTGCCAGCAGCACGGGACAGGCAAGAACCGCGAACACCGGGGAGCTGTTTTTT.

This clone was seen only a few times. The V gene is TRBV7-8, the J gene TRBJ1-2; 9 bases line up with TRBD1. CDR1 and CDR2 (germline): SGHVS, FQNEAQ. The CDR3 sequence is 17 residues long. V lost 0 bases, J lost 8 bases, and 13 bases stayed unmatched. In DNA form, the CDR3 reads TGTGCCAGCAGCTTAGCGTCCTGGGGACAGGGTTTGTTCGGCTACACCTTC. It translates to CASSLASWGQGLFGYTF.

This clone showed up just a few times. The chain is built from TRBV29-1 and TRBJ2-3, with D possibly matching TRBD2 (5 bases). CDR1 and CDR2 from the germline V gene are SQVTM and ANQGSEA. The CDR3 consists of 14 residues. Trimming removed 6 bases at V and 1 base at J, with 14 bases between. The CDR3: CSVTWRSGTDTQYF. The CDR3, as DNA: TGCAGCGTCACGTGGAGGAGCGGCACAGATACGCAGTATTTT.

This chain links TRBV6-5 with TRBJ2-2; perhaps TRBD2 as D (7 bases). CDR3 length equals 15 residues. Trimming stripped 10 bases from V and 6 bases from J, with 21 bases between. Germline loops: CDR1 MNHEY, CDR2 SVGAGI. CDR3 region: CATQPPGGRAGELFF. Here the CDR3 DNA reads TGTGCCACCCAACCGCCCGGGGGGCGCGCCGGGGAGCTGTTTTTT.

The chain joins TRBV30 to TRBJ2-5, with TRBD1 identical over 9 bases. CDR3 length: 15 amino acids. Germline assignment: CDR1 GTSNPN and CDR2 SVGIG (reference sequence). The J segment lost 3 bases and the V segment lost 3 bases, leaving 8 bases of the junction unmatched. In DNA, the CDR3 is TGTGCCTGGAGGGGGACAGGGCGGATTGAAGAGACCCAGTACTTC. Its protein product is CAWRGTGRIEETQYF.

This clone occurred many times. The rearrangement joins TRBV9 to TRBJ1-1; D gene ambiguous. The CDR3 is 13 amino acids. Looked up from germline, CDR1 is SGDLS and CDR2 is YYNGEE. Trimming stripped 0 bases from V and 3 bases from J, with 6 bases between. The CDR3 DNA is TGTGCCAGCAGCGTAGAGACCGACACTGAAGCTTTCTTT. This encodes CASSVETDTEAFF.

The chain combines TRBV11-2 with TRBJ2-3; D gene unclear. V lost 5 bases, J lost 5 bases, and 8 bases lay in between. Germline-derived CDR1 and CDR2 are SGHAT and FQNNGV. This CDR3 spans 12 amino acids. DNA of the CDR3: TGTGCCAGCAGCCCTGGCGGAGATACGCAGTATTTT. This translates into CASSPGGDTQYF.

There are a few counts of this clone. This chain uses TRBV18 with TRBJ1-5, with D possibly matching TRBD1 (5 bases). Germline-derived CDR1 and CDR2 are KGHSH and LQKENI. The CDR3 loop spans 15 amino acids. V was clipped by 4 bases and J by 3 bases, with 13 bases between them. CDR3 in amino acids: CASSRDGTSNQPQHF. CDR3 DNA: TGTGCCAGCTCACGGGACGGCACTTCCAATCAGCCCCAGCATTTT.

The CDR3 sequence: CSAGVGRLNTEAFF. The CDR3 DNA sequence: TGCAGCGCCGGGGTCGGACGGTTGAACACTGAAGCTTTCTTT. The chain has TRBV29-1 and TRBJ1-1; D unresolved. The CDR3 has 14 amino acids. The V gene's germline CDR1 is SQVTM and CDR2 ANQGSEA. With 7 bases removed from V and 0 bases from J, the gap between germline ends came to 15 bases.

DNA for the CDR3: TGTGCCAGCAGCCGTTATAGCGGGAGCGGAGAGACCCAGTACTTC. As protein: CASSRYSGSGETQYF. V gene TRBV7-2 combines with J gene TRBJ2-5; TRBD2 matches at 9 bases. Unmatched junction bases numbered 8, after V lost 5 bases and J lost 4 bases. Germline lookup yields CDR1 SGHTA and CDR2 FQGNSA. The CDR3 has 15 amino acids.

This clone was detected many times. This chain uses TRBV13 with TRBJ2-7; D not certain. V dropped 0 bases and J dropped 0 bases, with 3 bases sitting between them. There are 13 residues in the CDR3. Germline CDR1 and CDR2: PRHDT and FYEKMQ (reference sequence). CDR3 nucleotides: TGTGCCAGCAGCTTAGGAGGCTCCTACGAGCAGTACTTC. It translates to CASSLGGSYEQYF. The whole variable domain, filled in from reference TRBV13 and TRBJ2-7, reads AAGVIQSPRHLIKEKRETATLKCYPIPRHDTVYWYQQGPGQDPQFLISFYEKMQSDKGSIPDRFSAQQFSDYHSELNMSSLELGDSALYFCASSLGGSYEQYFGPGTRLTVT.